The subject of this entry is one TCR beta chain. Per sample, approximately 550 nanograms of biopsy DNA were TCRB immunosequenced. Repertoires were generated with immunoSEQ multiplex PCR, while TCRdb's copy carries only in-frame clones and drops some. This table holds some 30,000 clones, roughly 75% found once. The V end was cut by 8 bases, the J end by 7 bases, with 12 bases between. This CDR3 is 12 amino acids long. Germline assignment: CDR1 SNHLY and CDR2 FYNNEI. The data were taken from a study of T cell repertoires in ileal Crohn's disease. Across the whole study: Postoperative therapy was given to about half: 11 thiopurines, around 18 anti-TNF agents.

Material for sequencing was ileal tissue. The chain uses TRBV2 and TRBJ2-1; D is possibly TRBD1 (6 bases). The source is an adult with Crohn's disease. The CDR3 bases are TGTGCCAGCGGATCTACAGGGAATGAGCAGTTCTTC. It is translated as CASGSTGNEQFF. Variable domain in full (rest from reference TRBV2 and TRBJ2-1): EPEVTQTPSHQVTQMGQEVILRCVPISNHLYFYWYRQILGQKVEFLVSFYNNEISEKSEIFDDQFSVERPDGSNFTLKIRSTKLEDSAMYFCASGSTGNEQFFGPGTRLTVL.